This TCR beta chain was captured by sequencing in a study of post-analysis software for immune sequencing data. Study context: The cohort encompassed relapsing-remitting, secondary progressive and progressive-relapsing multiple sclerosis disease courses.

The authors incorporated unique molecular identifiers into the TCR beta cDNA libraries. T cells, roughly 0.95 to 10 million of them, yielded approximately 500,000 cDNA molecules. TCRdb called the PCR reads again in MiXCR, with one record for every CDR3 protein. The sample has about 430,000 distinct CDR3 sequences; 30% to 45% are singletons. Per the germline V gene, CDR1 is DFQATT and CDR2 is SNEGSKA (reference sequence). The CDR3 contains 14 residues. Trimming stripped 4 bases from V and 0 bases from J, with 11 bases between. On this clonotype itself: Its target is not known.

General study results and limits: Five or six TRBV segments, TRBV5-6, TRBV5-1 and TRBV20-1 among them, were found more frequent in patients than controls. Clustering by F measure revealed strong co-clustering among samples prepared together in one batch. Multiple sclerosis patients had significantly lower normalized Chao1 diversity than controls.

Sequencing was performed on blood. The chain recombines TRBV20-1 with TRBJ2-3; D gene uncertain. The clonotype originates from a girl aged 2 to 10 with multiple sclerosis. CDR3 in DNA: TGCAGTGCTATTCGGAGCACTAGCACAGATACGCAGTATTTT. Amino acids: CSAIRSTSTDTQYF.